The 15 T cell receptor beta chains presented below share a single source sample, sequenced in a study of cytomegalovirus exposure and HLA in healthy donors. Sequenced by immunoSEQ multiplex PCR; TCRdb stores in-frame clones only, minus some. The data contain hundreds of thousands of clones, about 90% of them singletons. The material sequenced was PBMCs. The receptors derive from a man aged 18 to 29 in good health and CMV-seropositive.

This clone was seen a single time. V usage is TRBV2 and J usage is TRBJ2-1; TRBD2 might be the D (5 bases). The CDR3 has 15 residues. The V gene lost 3 bases and the J gene lost 5 bases, with 14 bases spanning the gap. CDR1 SNHLY and CDR2 FYNNEI come from the germline V gene. This CDR3 reads CASSELRAENNEQFF. CDR3 DNA: TGTGCCAGCAGTGAGCTCCGAGCGGAGAACAATGAGCAGTTCTTC.

The gene calls are TRBV18 and TRBJ1-1, with a tentative D call TRBD1 (5 bases). The CDR3 extends over 13 amino acids. Germline-derived CDR1 and CDR2 are KGHSH and LQKENI. Trimming took off 1 base at V and 3 bases at J, with 6 bases between the two ends. The CDR3 protein is CASSPRRDTEAFF. The CDR3 DNA sequence: TGTGCCAGCTCACCACGCAGGGACACTGAAGCTTTCTTT.

This clone was picked up one time. The chain carries TRBV7-6 and TRBJ2-1, with 13 bases matching TRBD2. This CDR3 has 18 residues. The V gene end was trimmed by 5 bases and the J gene end by 5 bases; junction bases not matched to a gene: 12. Germline-derived CDR1 and CDR2 are SGHVS and FNYEAQ. CDR3 loop: CASSKGLAGEIRDNEQFF. The CDR3 DNA is TGTGCCAGCAGCAAAGGACTAGCGGGAGAAATTCGAGACAATGAGCAGTTCTTC.

The chain employs TRBV6-4 and TRBJ2-1, with TRBD2 matching 12 bases. The CDR3 spans 15 residues. Germline V CDR1 and CDR2: MRHNA, SNTAGT. V shed 4 bases, J shed 8 bases, and the junction held 6 bases outside the gene matches. The chain's CDR3 is CASSGLAGEGYEQFF. For the CDR3, the DNA is TGTGCCAGCAGTGGACTAGCGGGAGAAGGCTATGAGCAGTTCTTC.

The chain has TRBV25-1 and TRBJ1-4; D is unresolved. The V end was cut by 3 bases, the J end by 3 bases, with 11 bases between. From germline, CDR1 is MGHDK and CDR2 SYGVNS. This CDR3 region has 15 residues. The DNA of the CDR3 is TGTGCCAGCAGTGATCAGAAGGGCGCTAATGAAAAACTGTTTTTT. It specifies CASSDQKGANEKLFF. The full variable domain, its missing parts supplied by reference TRBV25-1 and TRBJ1-4, is EADIYQTPRYLVIGTGKKITLECSQTMGHDKMYWYQQDPGMELHLIHYSYGVNSTEKGDLSSESTVSRIRTEHFPLTLESARPSHTSQYLCASSDQKGANEKLFFGSGTQLSVL.

The chain links TRBV5-4 to TRBJ1-2; D is undetermined. The germline V gene has CDR1 SGHNT and CDR2 YYREEE (reference sequence). Trimming shortened V by 0 bases and J by 1 base, and 10 bases separated the two germline ends. CDR3 size: 15 residues. For the CDR3, the DNA is TGTGCCAGCAGCTTGGAGGTCCAGGTTAACTATGGCTACACCTTC. Protein product: CASSLEVQVNYGYTF. Combining the CDR3 with reference TRBV5-4 and TRBJ1-2 gives the whole variable domain ETGVTQSPTHLIKTRGQQVTLRCSSQSGHNTVSWYQQALGQGPQFIFQYYREEENGRGNFPPRFSGLQFPNYSSELNVNALELDDSALYLCASSLEVQVNYGYTFGSGTRLTVV.

This clone was counted a single time. The chain employs TRBV15 and TRBJ1-5, with D uncertain. This CDR3 has 14 residues. Trimming stripped 8 bases from V and 4 bases from J, with 15 bases between. Per germline, CDR1 LNHNV and CDR2 YYDKDF (reference sequence). As DNA, the CDR3 is TGTGCCACCGGCTTTCTGGGCGGTAATCAGCCCCAGCATTTT. Its protein is CATGFLGGNQPQHF.

This clone was counted between two and nine times. At the DNA level, this CDR3 is encoded by other sequences in the same sample as well. This chain links TRBV29-1 with TRBJ2-1; TRBD2 agrees at 8 bases. The V and J ends lost 5 bases and 9 bases, in that order; junction bases with no gene match: 6. Germline V gene sequence: CDR1 SQVTM, CDR2 ANQGSEA. This CDR3 region has 12 residues. CDR3 in amino acids: CSVPGGPSEQFF. The CDR3 region has the DNA TGCAGCGTTCCGGGAGGGCCCTCTGAGCAGTTCTTC.

The CDR3 sequence: CASRQGNSGEQFF. In nucleotides, the CDR3 is TGTGCCAGCAGGCAGGGGAATTCCGGTGAGCAGTTCTTC. The chain combines TRBV6-1 with TRBJ2-1, with a possible D match to TRBD1 (6 bases). CDR3 length: 13 amino acids. Germline V gene data show CDR1 as MNHNS and CDR2 as SASEGT. V gave up 6 bases and J gave up 9 bases, with 15 bases separating them.

The chain recombines TRBV28 with TRBJ1-2; D may be TRBD1 (5 bases). Germline V gene data show CDR1 as MDHEN and CDR2 as SYDVKM. The ends were cut back, 5 bases at V and 3 bases at J, with 10 bases in the middle. The CDR3 consists of 13 residues. The CDR3 loop is CASSSRDHYGYTF. The CDR3 DNA follows: TGTGCCAGCAGTAGCCGGGACCACTATGGCTACACCTTC.

The chain couples TRBV5-1 to TRBJ1-2; 9 nucleotides match TRBD1. V was clipped by 0 bases and J by 4 bases; unmatched bases: 1. This CDR3 contains 14 residues. CDR1 is SGHRS and CDR2 is YFSETQ in the germline V gene. This CDR3 reads CASSLVGQGYGYTF. The CDR3 region has the DNA TGCGCCAGCAGCTTGGTGGGACAGGGCTATGGCTACACCTTC.

The chain recombines TRBV5-1 with TRBJ2-1; TRBD2 aligns across 14 bases. V gave up 7 bases and J gave up 9 bases; unmatched junction bases: 3. This CDR3 contains 13 residues. Germline CDR1 and CDR2: SGHRS and YFSETQ. CDR3 DNA: TGCGCCAGCGGGACTAGCGGGAGAAGTGAGCAGTTCTTC. This codes for CASGTSGRSEQFF.

This chain uses TRBV28 with TRBJ1-5; TRBD1 matches at 7 bases. CDR3 length: 15 residues. Germline V CDR1 and CDR2: MDHEN, SYDVKM. J gave up 2 bases and V 3 bases, and 4 bases lay outside the gene matches. CDR3 sequence reads: CASSFPGGGNQPQHF. The CDR3 nucleotides read TGTGCCAGCAGTTTCCCAGGGGGTGGCAATCAGCCCCAGCATTTT.

CDR3 protein: CASSFQGDYGYTF. As DNA, the CDR3 is TGTGCCAGCAGCTTTCAGGGGGACTATGGCTACACCTTC. This rearrangement joins TRBV7-9 to TRBJ1-2; TRBD1 agrees at 7 bases. CDR3 size: 13 residues. With 3 bases clipped from V and 3 bases from J, the junction kept 1 base outside the gene matches. CDR1 is SEHNR, CDR2 FQNEAQ, per germline (reference sequence).

The chain is built from TRBV5-1 and TRBJ2-7; 8 nucleotides line up with TRBD2. V lost 4 bases, J lost 1 base, and 1 base stayed unmatched. Germline V gene data show CDR1 as SGHRS and CDR2 as YFSETQ. The CDR3 is made up of 13 amino acids. The CDR3 nucleotides are TGCGCCAGCAGCAAGCGGGAGTCCTACGAGCAGTACTTC. Translated, it gives CASSKRESYEQYF.